These T cell receptor beta chains were read from a single sample in a study of shared clonotypes between healthy human individuals. TCRdb's table, derived via immunoSEQ multiplex PCR, lists solely in-frame clones and lacks some. The data contain hundreds of thousands of clones, about 76% of them singletons. Sequencing used PBMCs. Every receptor here comes from a woman in her 40s in good health. Some clones in this sample may be carry-over from other donors' samples. The conserved cysteine and the conserved F or W are not part of the CDR3 here. Size is omitted from some rows. Given values are once, few, many or a class for expanded clones.

abundance: NA
v_gene: TRBV30
j_gene: TRBJ2-3
CDR3aa: ACRPVTDTQY

abundance: NA
v_gene: TRBV21-1
j_gene: TRBJ2-6
CDR3aa: ASPRDRGLPRANVLT

abundance: NA
v_gene: TRBV30
j_gene: TRBJ2-6
CDR3aa: AWSSEGAPGANVLT

abundance: NA
v_gene: TRBV7-9
j_gene: TRBJ2-1
CDR3aa: ASSLAGPMSSYNEQF

abundance: NA
v_gene: TRBV5-1
j_gene: TRBJ2-5
CDR3aa: ASSLDNPQETQY

abundance: NA
v_gene: TRBV7-5
j_gene: TRBJ2-3
CDR3aa: ARRAKAGAHSTDTQY

abundance: NA
v_gene: TRBV29-1
j_gene: TRBJ2-4
CDR3aa: SVDFSGNKNIQY

abundance: NA
v_gene: TRBV5-1
j_gene: TRBJ2-3
CDR3aa: ASSPWGLGVADTQY

abundance: NA
v_gene: TRBV25-1
j_gene: TRBJ1-4
CDR3aa: ASTRGRANEKLF

abundance: NA
v_gene: TRBV2
j_gene: TRBJ1-2
CDR3aa: ATRGIVNYGYT

abundance: once
v_gene: TRBV5-5
j_gene: TRBJ1-1
CDR3aa: ASSLGVVGTEAF

abundance: NA
v_gene: TRBV4-2
j_gene: TRBJ2-3
CDR3aa: ASSQDRKREGDTQY

abundance: NA
v_gene: TRBV7-8
j_gene: TRBJ2-7
CDR3aa: ASSARTSGSYEQY

abundance: once
v_gene: TRBV11-3
j_gene: TRBJ2-2
CDR3aa: ASSVGTALNTGELF

abundance: once
v_gene: TRBV29-1
j_gene: TRBJ2-1
CDR3aa: SALMGDEQF

abundance: NA
v_gene: TRBV4-2
j_gene: TRBJ1-2
CDR3aa: ASSEGGNYGYT

abundance: NA
v_gene: TRBV19
j_gene: TRBJ1-1
CDR3aa: ASIMSGGQTEAF

abundance: NA
v_gene: TRBV7-2
j_gene: TRBJ2-1
CDR3aa: ASSPGLARNNEQF

abundance: NA
v_gene: TRBV6-1
j_gene: TRBJ2-5
CDR3aa: ASSEARWASGRGGGETQY

abundance: NA
v_gene: TRBV25-1
j_gene: TRBJ2-5
CDR3aa: ASGGLAVETQY